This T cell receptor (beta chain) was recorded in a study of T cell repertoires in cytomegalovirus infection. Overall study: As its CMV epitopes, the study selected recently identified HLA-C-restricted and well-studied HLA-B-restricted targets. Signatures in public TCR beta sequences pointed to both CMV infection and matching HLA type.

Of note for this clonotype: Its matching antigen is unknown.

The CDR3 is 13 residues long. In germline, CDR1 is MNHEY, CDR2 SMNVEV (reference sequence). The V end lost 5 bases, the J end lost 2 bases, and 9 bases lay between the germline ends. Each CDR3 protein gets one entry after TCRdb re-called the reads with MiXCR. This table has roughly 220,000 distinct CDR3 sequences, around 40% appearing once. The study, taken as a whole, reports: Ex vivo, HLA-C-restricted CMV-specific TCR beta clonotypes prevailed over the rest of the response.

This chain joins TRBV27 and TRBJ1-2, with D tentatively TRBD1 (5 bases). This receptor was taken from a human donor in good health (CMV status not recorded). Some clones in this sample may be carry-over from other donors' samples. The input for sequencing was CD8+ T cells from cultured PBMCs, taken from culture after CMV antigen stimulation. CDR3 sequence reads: CASSADRNYGYTF. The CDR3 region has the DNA TGTGCCAGCAGTGCCGACAGAAACTATGGCTACACCTTC.